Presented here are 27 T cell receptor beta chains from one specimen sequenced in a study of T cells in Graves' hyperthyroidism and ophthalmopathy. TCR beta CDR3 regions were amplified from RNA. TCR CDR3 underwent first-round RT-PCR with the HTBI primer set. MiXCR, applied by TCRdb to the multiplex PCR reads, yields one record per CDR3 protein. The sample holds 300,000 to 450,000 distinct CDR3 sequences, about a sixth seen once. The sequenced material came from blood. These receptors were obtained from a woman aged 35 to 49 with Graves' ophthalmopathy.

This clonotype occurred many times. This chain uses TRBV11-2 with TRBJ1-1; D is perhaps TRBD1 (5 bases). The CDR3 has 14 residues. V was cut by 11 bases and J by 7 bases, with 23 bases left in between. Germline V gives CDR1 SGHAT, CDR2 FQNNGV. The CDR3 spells CASAPGRWKLEAFF. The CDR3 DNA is TGTGCCTCCGCCCCAGGGCGTTGGAAGCTTGAAGCTTTCTTT.

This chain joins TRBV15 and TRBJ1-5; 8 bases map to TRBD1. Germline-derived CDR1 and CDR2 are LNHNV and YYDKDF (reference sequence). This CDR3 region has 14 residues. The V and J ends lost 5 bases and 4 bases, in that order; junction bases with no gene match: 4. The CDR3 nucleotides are TGTGCCACCAGCGGGGACAGGAGTAATCAGCCCCAGCATTTT. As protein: CATSGDRSNQPQHF. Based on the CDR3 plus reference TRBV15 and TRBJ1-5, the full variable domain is DAMVIQNPRYQVTQFGKPVTLSCSQTLNHNVMYWYQQKSSQAPKLLFHYYDKDFNNEADTPDNFQSRRPNTSFCFLDIRSPGLGDTAMYLCATSGDRSNQPQHFGDGTRLSIL.

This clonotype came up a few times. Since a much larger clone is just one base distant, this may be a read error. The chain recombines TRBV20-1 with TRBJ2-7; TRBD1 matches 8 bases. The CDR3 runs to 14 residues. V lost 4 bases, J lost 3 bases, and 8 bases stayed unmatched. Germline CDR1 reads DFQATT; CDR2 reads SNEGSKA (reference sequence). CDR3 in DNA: TGCAGTGCTATTCGGGGAGGACAGGGCTACGAGCAGTACTTC. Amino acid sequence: CSAIRGGQGYEQYF.

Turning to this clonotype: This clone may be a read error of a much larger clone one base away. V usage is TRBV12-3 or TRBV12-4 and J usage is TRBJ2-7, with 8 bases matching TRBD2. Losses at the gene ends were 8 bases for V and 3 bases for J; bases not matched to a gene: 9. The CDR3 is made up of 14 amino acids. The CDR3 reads CASLLSGSVYEQYF. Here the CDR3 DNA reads TGTGCCAGCCTACTAAGCGGGAGCGTCTACGAGCAGTACTTC.

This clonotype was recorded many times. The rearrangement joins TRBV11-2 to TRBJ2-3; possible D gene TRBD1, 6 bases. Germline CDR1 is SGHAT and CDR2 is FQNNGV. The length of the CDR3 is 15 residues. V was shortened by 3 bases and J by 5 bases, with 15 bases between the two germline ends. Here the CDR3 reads CASSFGTGWEDTQYF. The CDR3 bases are TGTGCCAGCAGCTTCGGCACAGGGTGGGAAGATACGCAGTATTTT.

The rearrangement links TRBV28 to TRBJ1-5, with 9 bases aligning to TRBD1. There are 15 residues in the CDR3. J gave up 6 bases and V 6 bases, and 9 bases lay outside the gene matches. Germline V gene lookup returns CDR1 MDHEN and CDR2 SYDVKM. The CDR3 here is CASSSGTGQVQPQHF. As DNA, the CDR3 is TGTGCCAGCAGCTCTGGGACAGGGCAGGTTCAGCCCCAGCATTTT.

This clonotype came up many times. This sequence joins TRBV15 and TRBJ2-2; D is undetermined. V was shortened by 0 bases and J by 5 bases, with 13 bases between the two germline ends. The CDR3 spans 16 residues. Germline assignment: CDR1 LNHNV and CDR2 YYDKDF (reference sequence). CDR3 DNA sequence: TGTGCCACCAGCAGAGATAATCGGCGGATAACCGGGGAGCTGTTTTTT. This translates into CATSRDNRRITGELFF.

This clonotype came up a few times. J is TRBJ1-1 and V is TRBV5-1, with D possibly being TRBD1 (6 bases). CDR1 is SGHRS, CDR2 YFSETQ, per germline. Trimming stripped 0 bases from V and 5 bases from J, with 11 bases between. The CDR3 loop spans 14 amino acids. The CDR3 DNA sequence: TGCGCCAGCAGCTTGGGTCCAGGGGAGACTGAAGCTTTCTTT. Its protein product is CASSLGPGETEAFF.

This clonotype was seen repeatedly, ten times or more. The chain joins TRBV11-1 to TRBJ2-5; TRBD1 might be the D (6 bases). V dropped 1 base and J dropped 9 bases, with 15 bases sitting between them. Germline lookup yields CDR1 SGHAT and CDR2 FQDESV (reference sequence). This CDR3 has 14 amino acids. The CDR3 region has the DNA TGTGCCAGCAGCTTAGTCCAGGGGCCAGGGGCCCAGTACTTC. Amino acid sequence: CASSLVQGPGAQYF.

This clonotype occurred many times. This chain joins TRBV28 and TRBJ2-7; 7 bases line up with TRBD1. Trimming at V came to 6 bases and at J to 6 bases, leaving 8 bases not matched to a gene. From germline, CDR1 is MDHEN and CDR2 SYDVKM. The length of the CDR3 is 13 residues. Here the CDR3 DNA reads TGTGCCAGCAGCCGCCGACAGGGCCTCGAGCAGTACTTC. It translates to CASSRRQGLEQYF.

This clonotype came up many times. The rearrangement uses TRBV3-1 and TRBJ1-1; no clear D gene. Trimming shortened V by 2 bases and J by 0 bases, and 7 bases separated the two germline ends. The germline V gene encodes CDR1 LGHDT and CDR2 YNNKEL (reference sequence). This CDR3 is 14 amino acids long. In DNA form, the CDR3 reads TGTGCCAGCAGCCAAAGGGCAATGAACACTGAAGCTTTCTTT. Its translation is CASSQRAMNTEAFF.

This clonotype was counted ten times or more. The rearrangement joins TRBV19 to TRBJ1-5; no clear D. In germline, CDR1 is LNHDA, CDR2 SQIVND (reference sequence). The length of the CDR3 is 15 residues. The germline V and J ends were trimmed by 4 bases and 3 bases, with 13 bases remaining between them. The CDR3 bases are TGTGCCAGTAGTACCCATTGGTCGAACAATCAGCCCCAGCATTTT. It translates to CASSTHWSNNQPQHF.

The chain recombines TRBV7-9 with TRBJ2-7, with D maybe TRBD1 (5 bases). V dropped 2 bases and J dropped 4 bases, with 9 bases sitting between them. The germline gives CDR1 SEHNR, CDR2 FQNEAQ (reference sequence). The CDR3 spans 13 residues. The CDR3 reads CASSLTTGYEQYF. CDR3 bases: TGTGCCAGCAGCTTAACTACAGGTTACGAGCAGTACTTC.

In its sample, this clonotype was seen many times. Here the CDR3 reads CSAHKQGSGYTF. CDR3 DNA sequence: TGCAGTGCTCATAAACAGGGGTCTGGCTACACCTTC. The genes are TRBV20-1 and TRBJ1-2; 7 nucleotides align to TRBD1. CDR1 is DFQATT, CDR2 SNEGSKA, per germline (reference sequence). After removal of 5 bases from V and 7 bases from J, the junction contained 7 bases not matched to a gene. The CDR3 contains 12 residues.

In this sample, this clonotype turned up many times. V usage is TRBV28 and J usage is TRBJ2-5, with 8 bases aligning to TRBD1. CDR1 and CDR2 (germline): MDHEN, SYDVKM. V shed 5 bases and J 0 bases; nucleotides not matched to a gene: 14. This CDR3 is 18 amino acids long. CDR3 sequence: CASSPHQQTGAYQETQYF. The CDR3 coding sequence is TGTGCCAGCAGTCCCCACCAACAGACAGGGGCGTACCAAGAGACCCAGTACTTC.

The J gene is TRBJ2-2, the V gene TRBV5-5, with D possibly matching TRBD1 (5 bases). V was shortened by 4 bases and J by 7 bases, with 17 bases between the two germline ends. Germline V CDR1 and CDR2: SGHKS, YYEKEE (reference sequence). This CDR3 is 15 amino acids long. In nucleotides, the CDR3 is TGTGCCAGCAGCCTTTTACAGCCAGGGTTCGGGGAGCTGTTTTTT. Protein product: CASSLLQPGFGELFF.

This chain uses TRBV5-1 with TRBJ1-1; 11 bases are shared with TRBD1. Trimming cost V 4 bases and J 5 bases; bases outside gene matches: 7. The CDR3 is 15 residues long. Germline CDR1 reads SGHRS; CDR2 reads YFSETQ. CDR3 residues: CASSIRTGGKTEAFF. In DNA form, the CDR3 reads TGCGCCAGCAGCATCCGGACAGGGGGCAAGACTGAAGCTTTCTTT. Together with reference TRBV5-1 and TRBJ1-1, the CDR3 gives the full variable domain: KAGVTQTPRYLIKTRGQQVTLSCSPISGHRSVSWYQQTPGQGLQFLFEYFSETQRNKGNFPGRFSGRQFSNSRSEMNVSTLELGDSALYLCASSIRTGGKTEAFFGQGTRLTVV.

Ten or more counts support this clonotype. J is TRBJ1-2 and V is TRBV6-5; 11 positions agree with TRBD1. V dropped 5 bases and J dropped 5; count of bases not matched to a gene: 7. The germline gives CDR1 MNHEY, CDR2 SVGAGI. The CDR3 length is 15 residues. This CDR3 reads CASSHGTGGRYGYTF. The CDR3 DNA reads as TGTGCCAGCAGTCACGGGACAGGGGGACGGTATGGCTACACCTTC.

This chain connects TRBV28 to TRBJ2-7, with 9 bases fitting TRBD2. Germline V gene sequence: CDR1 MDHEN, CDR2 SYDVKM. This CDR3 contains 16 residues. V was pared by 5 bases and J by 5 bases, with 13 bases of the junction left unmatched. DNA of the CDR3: TGTGCCAGCAGTCCCCATAGCGGGAGTGGGGCGCACGAGCAGTACTTC. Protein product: CASSPHSGSGAHEQYF.

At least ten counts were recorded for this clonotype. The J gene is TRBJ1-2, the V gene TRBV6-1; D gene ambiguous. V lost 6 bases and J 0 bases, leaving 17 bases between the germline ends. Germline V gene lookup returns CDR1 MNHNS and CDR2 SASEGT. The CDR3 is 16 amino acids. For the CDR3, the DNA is TGTGCCAGCAGCCCCTACTTGGACGGAGCTAACTATGGCTACACCTTC. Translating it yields CASSPYLDGANYGYTF.

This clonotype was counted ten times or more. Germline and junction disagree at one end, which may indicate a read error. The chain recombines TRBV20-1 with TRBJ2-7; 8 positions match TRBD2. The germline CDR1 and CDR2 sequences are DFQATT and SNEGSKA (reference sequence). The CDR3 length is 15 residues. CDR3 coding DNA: TGCAGTGCGCTAGCGGGCAACAATCCCTCCTACGGGCAGTACTTC. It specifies CSALAGNNPSYGQYF.

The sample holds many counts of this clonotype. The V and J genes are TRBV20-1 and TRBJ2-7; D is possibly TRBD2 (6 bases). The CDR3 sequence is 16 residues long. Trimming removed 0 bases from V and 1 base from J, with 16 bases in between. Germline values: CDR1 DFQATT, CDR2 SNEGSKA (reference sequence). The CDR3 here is CSARDGTGVRSYEQYF. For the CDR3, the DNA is TGCAGTGCTAGAGATGGGACGGGAGTGAGGTCCTACGAGCAGTACTTC.

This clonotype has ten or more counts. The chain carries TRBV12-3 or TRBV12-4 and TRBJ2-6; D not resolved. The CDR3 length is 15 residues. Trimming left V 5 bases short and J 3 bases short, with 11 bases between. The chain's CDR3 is CASSPPASGANVLTF. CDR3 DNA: TGTGCCAGCAGTCCCCCGGCGAGTGGGGCCAACGTCCTGACTTTC.

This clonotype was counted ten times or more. As DNA, the CDR3 is TGTGCCAGCAGCTTAGCACACGACCTAGCCAAAAACATTCAGTACTTC. It translates to CASSLAHDLAKNIQYF. J is TRBJ2-4 and V is TRBV7-9; D is uncertain. V lost 0 bases and J 0 bases, leaving 9 bases between the germline ends. The CDR3 sequence is 16 residues long. Germline V gene sequence: CDR1 SEHNR, CDR2 FQNEAQ (reference sequence).

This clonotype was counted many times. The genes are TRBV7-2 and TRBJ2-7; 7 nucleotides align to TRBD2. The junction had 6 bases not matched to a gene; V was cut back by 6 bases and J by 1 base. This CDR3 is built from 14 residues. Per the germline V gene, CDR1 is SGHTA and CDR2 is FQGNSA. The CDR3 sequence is CASSLGGTSYEQYF. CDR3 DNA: TGTGCCAGCAGTCTCGGGGGGACGTCCTACGAGCAGTACTTC.

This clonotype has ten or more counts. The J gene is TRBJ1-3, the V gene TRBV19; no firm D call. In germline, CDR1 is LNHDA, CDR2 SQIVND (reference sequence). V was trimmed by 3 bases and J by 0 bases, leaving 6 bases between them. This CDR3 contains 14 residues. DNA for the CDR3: TGTGCCAGTAGTATCGGGAGCTCTGGAAACACCATATATTTT. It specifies CASSIGSSGNTIYF. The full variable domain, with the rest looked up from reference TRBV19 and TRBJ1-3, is DGGITQSPKYLFRKEGQNVTLSCEQNLNHDAMYWYRQDPGQGLRLIYYSQIVNDFQKGDIAEGYSVSREKKESFPLTVTSAQKNPTAFYLCASSIGSSGNTIYFGEGSWLTVV.

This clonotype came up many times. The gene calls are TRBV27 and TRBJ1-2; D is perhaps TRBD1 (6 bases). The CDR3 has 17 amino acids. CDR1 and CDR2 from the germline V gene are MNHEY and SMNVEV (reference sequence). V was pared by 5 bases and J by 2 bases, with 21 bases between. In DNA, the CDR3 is TGTGCCAGCAGTACCCCATTCCGGGACACAAAGAACTATGGCTACACCTTC. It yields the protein CASSTPFRDTKNYGYTF.